Listed below are T cell receptor beta chains from one sample, sequenced in a study of shared clonotypes between healthy human individuals. TCRdb's table, derived via immunoSEQ multiplex PCR, lists solely in-frame clones and lacks some. The sample lists about 2 million clones, approximately 94% occurring once. The sample was naive CD8+ T cells sorted from blood. The origin of the receptors is a man between 18 and 35 years old in good health. The CDR3 runs from the conserved cysteine through the conserved F or W. A D gene is named only where the DNA matches it firmly. Size is stated for part of the rows, as once, few or many counts, or as a class when the clone is expanded.

d_call: TRBD2; j_call: TRBJ2-7; clone_size: -; v_call: TRBV6-6; cdr3_aa: CASSPGLAGGEQYF; cdr3_nt: TGTGCCAGCAGTCCGGGACTAGCGGGTGGAGAGCAGTACTTC
d_call: -; j_call: TRBJ1-5; clone_size: -; v_call: TRBV27; cdr3_aa: CASSLSRPTGNQPQHF; cdr3_nt: TGTGCCAGCAGTTTAAGCCGGCCGACAGGCAATCAGCCCCAGCATTTT
d_call: TRBD1; j_call: TRBJ2-7; clone_size: -; v_call: TRBV4-1; cdr3_aa: CASSPVSGQGFYEQYF; cdr3_nt: TGCGCCAGCAGCCCAGTCTCGGGACAGGGGTTCTACGAGCAGTACTTC
d_call: -; j_call: TRBJ2-1; clone_size: -; v_call: TRBV2; cdr3_aa: CASMAGGEQFF; cdr3_nt: TGTGCCAGCATGGCAGGCGGTGAGCAGTTCTTC
d_call: -; j_call: TRBJ2-7; clone_size: -; v_call: TRBV6-1; cdr3_aa: CASSEYGGTYEQYF; cdr3_nt: TGTGCCAGCAGTGAATATGGCGGTACCTACGAGCAGTACTTC
d_call: -; j_call: TRBJ1-5; clone_size: -; v_call: TRBV7-2; cdr3_aa: CASSLDGLGHYSNQPQHF; cdr3_nt: TGTGCCAGCAGCTTAGATGGATTGGGGCACTATAGCAATCAGCCCCAGCATTTT
d_call: -; j_call: TRBJ1-5; clone_size: -; v_call: TRBV27; cdr3_aa: CASSPRDTHSNQPQHF; cdr3_nt: TGTGCCAGCAGTCCCCGGGACACGCATAGCAATCAGCCCCAGCATTTT
d_call: TRBD2; j_call: TRBJ2-7; clone_size: -; v_call: TRBV7-2; cdr3_aa: CASSPREPGLALYEQYF; cdr3_nt: TGTGCCAGCAGCCCCAGGGAGCCGGGACTAGCGTTATACGAGCAGTACTTC
d_call: -; j_call: TRBJ1-6; clone_size: -; v_call: TRBV6-5; cdr3_aa: CASSAGLPNSPLHF; cdr3_nt: TGTGCCAGCAGCGCGGGACTCCCCAATTCACCCCTCCACTTT
d_call: -; j_call: TRBJ2-7; clone_size: -; v_call: TRBV2; cdr3_aa: CASSLDVSYEQYF; cdr3_nt: TGTGCCAGCAGCCTGGACGTCTCCTACGAGCAGTACTTC
d_call: -; j_call: TRBJ1-1; clone_size: -; v_call: TRBV7-9; cdr3_aa: CASSLDVTEAFF; cdr3_nt: TGTGCCAGCAGCTTAGATGTCACTGAAGCTTTCTTT
d_call: -; j_call: TRBJ1-1; clone_size: -; v_call: TRBV27; cdr3_aa: CASSLAMNTEAFF; cdr3_nt: TGTGCCAGCAGTTTGGCCATGAACACTGAAGCTTTCTTT
d_call: -; j_call: TRBJ2-1; clone_size: -; v_call: TRBV27; cdr3_aa: CASSSPGAGAKGEQFF; cdr3_nt: TGTGCCAGCTCCTCCCCCGGGGCAGGGGCCAAGGGTGAGCAGTTCTTC
d_call: -; j_call: TRBJ1-1; clone_size: -; v_call: TRBV6-5; cdr3_aa: CANSTTPGLNTEAFF; cdr3_nt: TGTGCCAACAGTACCACCCCGGGGCTGAACACTGAAGCTTTCTTT
d_call: -; j_call: TRBJ1-5; clone_size: -; v_call: TRBV6-1; cdr3_aa: CASRTGTGPWPQHF; cdr3_nt: TGTGCCAGCAGGACCGGGACGGGCCCTTGGCCCCAGCATTTT
d_call: TRBD1; j_call: TRBJ2-1; clone_size: -; v_call: TRBV2; cdr3_aa: CASSYRDRGMNEQFF; cdr3_nt: TGTGCCAGCAGTTACCGGGACAGGGGCATGAATGAGCAGTTCTTC
d_call: -; j_call: TRBJ2-7; clone_size: -; v_call: TRBV30; cdr3_aa: CAWSLWIKSYEQYF; cdr3_nt: TGTGCCTGGAGTCTGTGGATCAAGTCCTACGAGCAGTACTTC
d_call: -; j_call: TRBJ1-2; clone_size: -; v_call: TRBV7-2; cdr3_aa: CASSLATDSYYGYTF; cdr3_nt: TGTGCCAGCAGCTTAGCGACGGATAGCTACTATGGCTACACCTTC
d_call: -; j_call: TRBJ1-4; clone_size: -; v_call: TRBV27; cdr3_aa: CASSNTGASEKLFF; cdr3_nt: TGTGCCAGCAGCAACACTGGGGCAAGTGAAAAACTGTTTTTT
d_call: TRBD2; j_call: TRBJ2-7; clone_size: -; v_call: TRBV7-9; cdr3_aa: CASSLSGMSNEQYF; cdr3_nt: TGTGCCAGCAGCCTTAGCGGGATGAGCAACGAGCAGTACTTC
d_call: TRBD1; j_call: TRBJ1-5; clone_size: -; v_call: TRBV27; cdr3_aa: CASSGTGVRNQPQHF; cdr3_nt: TGTGCCAGCAGCGGAACAGGGGTGAGGAATCAGCCCCAGCATTTT
d_call: TRBD2; j_call: TRBJ2-1; clone_size: -; v_call: TRBV6-1; cdr3_aa: CASSEIPRLYASGNDKSSYNEQFF; cdr3_nt: TGTGCCAGCAGTGAAATCCCCCGACTATATGCTAGCGGCAACGATAAAAGCTCCTACAATGAGCAGTTCTTC
d_call: -; j_call: TRBJ2-7; clone_size: -; v_call: TRBV5-4; cdr3_aa: CASSLKGGEQYF; cdr3_nt: TGTGCCAGCAGCTTGAAAGGGGGCGAGCAGTACTTC
d_call: -; j_call: TRBJ1-3; clone_size: -; v_call: TRBV9; cdr3_aa: CASSVGAAGNTIYF; cdr3_nt: TGTGCCAGCAGCGTAGGGGCAGCCGGAAACACCATATATTTT
d_call: -; j_call: TRBJ2-7; clone_size: -; v_call: TRBV28; cdr3_aa: CASSLRGVYHEQYF; cdr3_nt: TGTGCCAGCAGTTTAAGAGGGGTGTACCACGAGCAGTACTTC
d_call: -; j_call: TRBJ2-3; clone_size: few; v_call: TRBV5-1; cdr3_aa: CASSLEGLTDTQYF; cdr3_nt: TGCGCCAGCAGCTTGGAGGGGCTCACAGATACGCAGTATTTT
d_call: TRBD1; j_call: TRBJ2-7; clone_size: -; v_call: TRBV27; cdr3_aa: CASSLGQGVNEQYF; cdr3_nt: TGTGCCAGCAGTCTGGGACAGGGGGTCAACGAGCAGTACTTC
d_call: -; j_call: TRBJ2-5; clone_size: -; v_call: TRBV19; cdr3_aa: CASSPYVGSGALETQYF; cdr3_nt: TGTGCCAGTAGCCCCTACGTCGGGTCAGGGGCCCTAGAGACCCAGTACTTC
d_call: TRBD1; j_call: TRBJ2-7; clone_size: -; v_call: TRBV6-6; cdr3_aa: CASSYPLRQGTYEQYF; cdr3_nt: TGTGCCAGCAGTTACCCCCTTAGACAGGGCACTTACGAGCAGTACTTC
d_call: -; j_call: TRBJ2-7; clone_size: -; v_call: TRBV5-4; cdr3_aa: CASSLGYSYEQYF; cdr3_nt: TGTGCCAGCAGCCTGGGGTACTCATACGAGCAGTACTTC
d_call: -; j_call: TRBJ2-2; clone_size: -; v_call: TRBV9; cdr3_aa: CASSPPRTGELFF; cdr3_nt: TGTGCCAGCAGCCCCCCCCGCACCGGGGAGCTGTTTTTT
d_call: -; j_call: TRBJ2-1; clone_size: -; v_call: TRBV25-1; cdr3_aa: CASSELGGDNEQFF; cdr3_nt: TGTGCCAGCAGTGAACTTGGCGGGGACAATGAGCAGTTCTTC
d_call: -; j_call: TRBJ2-7; clone_size: once; v_call: TRBV18; cdr3_aa: CASSTASPTEQYF; cdr3_nt: TGTGCCAGCTCAACGGCGTCCCCCACCGAGCAGTACTTC
d_call: -; j_call: TRBJ2-2; clone_size: -; v_call: TRBV10-3; cdr3_aa: CAISESGAGELFF; cdr3_nt: TGTGCCATCAGTGAGTCAGGGGCCGGGGAGCTGTTTTTT
d_call: -; j_call: TRBJ2-7; clone_size: -; v_call: TRBV27; cdr3_aa: CASSPAYEQYF; cdr3_nt: TGTGCCAGCAGTCCAGCCTACGAGCAGTACTTC
d_call: -; j_call: TRBJ2-1; clone_size: -; v_call: TRBV27; cdr3_aa: CASSSPQDAYNEQFF; cdr3_nt: TGTGCCAGCAGTTCACCTCAGGACGCCTACAATGAGCAGTTCTTC
d_call: TRBD1; j_call: TRBJ1-6; clone_size: -; v_call: TRBV19; cdr3_aa: CASSSRDSTSSPLHF; cdr3_nt: TGTGCCAGTAGTAGCCGGGACAGTACCTCTTCACCCCTCCACTTT
d_call: TRBD2; j_call: TRBJ2-5; clone_size: -; v_call: TRBV5-1; cdr3_aa: CASSPPGRGGQETQYF; cdr3_nt: TGCGCCAGCAGCCCTCCGGGGCGGGGGGGCCAAGAGACCCAGTACTTC
d_call: -; j_call: TRBJ1-5; clone_size: -; v_call: TRBV4-1; cdr3_aa: CASSQEGWGRQPQHF; cdr3_nt: TGCGCCAGCAGCCAAGAGGGGTGGGGGCGACAGCCCCAGCATTTT
d_call: TRBD1; j_call: TRBJ2-3; clone_size: once; v_call: TRBV28; cdr3_aa: CASSRTGGVADTQYF; cdr3_nt: TGTGCCAGCAGTAGGACAGGGGGCGTCGCAGATACGCAGTATTTT
d_call: -; j_call: TRBJ2-1; clone_size: -; v_call: TRBV6-5; cdr3_aa: CASSYPGAVNEQFF; cdr3_nt: TGTGCCAGCAGTTACCCGGGAGCGGTCAATGAGCAGTTCTTC
d_call: -; j_call: TRBJ2-5; clone_size: -; v_call: TRBV15; cdr3_aa: CATSTDVQTQYF; cdr3_nt: TGTGCCACCAGCACCGATGTCCAGACCCAGTACTTC
d_call: TRBD1; j_call: TRBJ2-1; clone_size: -; v_call: TRBV6-5; cdr3_aa: CASSAGQVRNEQFF; cdr3_nt: TGTGCCAGCAGTGCGGGACAGGTGCGCAATGAGCAGTTCTTC
d_call: TRBD2; j_call: TRBJ2-5; clone_size: -; v_call: TRBV7-9; cdr3_aa: CASSPSPGGMETQYF; cdr3_nt: TGTGCCAGCAGCCCTAGCCCGGGGGGGATGGAGACCCAGTACTTC
d_call: -; j_call: TRBJ1-2; clone_size: -; v_call: TRBV2; cdr3_aa: CASSETGEAGGYTF; cdr3_nt: TGTGCCAGCAGTGAAACGGGAGAAGCGGGAGGCTACACCTTC
d_call: -; j_call: TRBJ1-1; clone_size: -; v_call: TRBV28; cdr3_aa: CASTLEGGSTEAFF; cdr3_nt: TGTGCCAGCACCTTAGAGGGTGGCAGCACTGAAGCTTTCTTT
d_call: TRBD1; j_call: TRBJ2-1; clone_size: -; v_call: TRBV10-3; cdr3_aa: CAGSEGQSSYNEQFF; cdr3_nt: TGTGCCGGATCAGAGGGACAGAGCTCCTACAATGAGCAGTTCTTC
d_call: TRBD1; j_call: TRBJ2-2; clone_size: -; v_call: TRBV6-1; cdr3_aa: CASRVDRGDTGELFF; cdr3_nt: TGTGCCAGCAGGGTGGACAGGGGGGACACCGGGGAGCTGTTTTTT
d_call: -; j_call: TRBJ1-1; clone_size: -; v_call: TRBV7-9; cdr3_aa: CASSPTGFNTEAFF; cdr3_nt: TGTGCCAGCAGCCCGACAGGATTTAACACTGAAGCTTTCTTT
d_call: TRBD2; j_call: TRBJ2-7; clone_size: -; v_call: TRBV27; cdr3_aa: CASSFGLAGTSYEQYF; cdr3_nt: TGTGCCAGCAGTTTCGGGCTAGCGGGGACTTCCTACGAGCAGTACTTC
d_call: -; j_call: TRBJ2-1; clone_size: once; v_call: TRBV7-2; cdr3_aa: CASSLALESGPSSDEQFF; cdr3_nt: TGTGCCAGCAGCTTAGCGCTAGAGTCCGGTCCCAGCTCGGATGAGCAGTTCTTC
d_call: -; j_call: TRBJ2-3; clone_size: -; v_call: TRBV6-1; cdr3_aa: CASSDPRLLQDTDTQYF; cdr3_nt: TGTGCCAGCAGTGACCCCCGACTACTCCAAGACACAGATACGCAGTATTTT
d_call: -; j_call: TRBJ2-3; clone_size: -; v_call: TRBV27; cdr3_aa: CASSLRKRVTDTQYF; cdr3_nt: TGTGCCAGCAGTTTAAGGAAAAGGGTCACAGATACGCAGTATTTT
d_call: -; j_call: TRBJ2-7; clone_size: -; v_call: TRBV4-1; cdr3_aa: CASSPLDRTYEQYF; cdr3_nt: TGCGCCAGCAGCCCCCTCGACAGAACCTACGAGCAGTACTTC
d_call: -; j_call: TRBJ1-1; clone_size: once; v_call: TRBV6-5; cdr3_aa: CASSYGGQNTEAFF; cdr3_nt: TGTGCCAGCAGTTACGGGGGACAGAACACTGAAGCTTTCTTT
d_call: TRBD1; j_call: TRBJ1-5; clone_size: -; v_call: TRBV11-2; cdr3_aa: CASSSTETGNQPQHF; cdr3_nt: TGTGCCAGCAGCTCTACCGAGACAGGGAATCAGCCCCAGCATTTT
d_call: -; j_call: TRBJ2-7; clone_size: -; v_call: TRBV7-9; cdr3_aa: CASSSGTFYEQYF; cdr3_nt: TGTGCCAGCAGCTCTGGGACCTTCTACGAGCAGTACTTC
d_call: -; j_call: TRBJ2-3; clone_size: -; v_call: TRBV27; cdr3_aa: CASSLGYPDTQYF; cdr3_nt: TGTGCCAGCAGTTTAGGGTATCCAGATACGCAGTATTTT